The TCR beta chain described here comes from a study of T cell changes during pregnancy in multiple sclerosis. TCRdb's table, derived via immunoSEQ multiplex PCR, lists solely in-frame clones and lacks some. The data contain under 85,000 clones, 75% to 90% of them singletons. This clone was seen just once. Trimming removed 4 bases at V and 4 bases at J, with 8 bases between. This CDR3 has 13 amino acids. Looked up from germline, CDR1 is SGHNT and CDR2 is YENEEA. The sample was peripheral blood, taken after pregnancy. The chain links TRBV11-3 to TRBJ1-5; D call uncertain. The source is a female donor in good health, enrolled as a control in a pregnancy study. The CDR3 sequence: CASSSETNQPQHF. DNA for the CDR3: TGTGCCAGCAGCTCCGAAACAAATCAGCCCCAGCATTTT.